This is a list of T cell receptor beta chains from one sample in a study of blood T cell repertoires in COVID-19. Data came from immunoSEQ multiplex PCR; TCRdb stores just in-frame clones and leaves some out. The sample shows just over 300,000 clones, about nine tenths of them seen only once. Sequencing input: PBMCs or T cells enriched from blood (not recorded which). The receptors originated from a young woman who had recovered from COVID-19. The CDR3 runs from the conserved cysteine through the conserved F or W. Each record gives: D gene, J gene, V gene, clone size, CDR3 DNA, CDR3 protein. D genes are given only for firm matches. Expanded clones are given a class, and other clones once, few, many or no size at all.

TRBD1 TRBJ1-2 TRBV2 . TGTGCCAGCAGGGGACAGGGCTGGGGTTCTGGCTACACCTTC CASRGQGWGSGYTF
TRBD1 TRBJ2-1 TRBV28 . TGTGCCAGCAGTCAGGTGGCACAGGGGGCGTTTGGTGAGCAGTTCTTC CASSQVAQGAFGEQFF
TRBD2 TRBJ2-1 TRBV14 . TGTGCCAGCAGCCAAATCGGCGCGGGAGCCCGCCGGGAGCAGTTCTTC CASSQIGAGARREQFF
. TRBJ1-1 TRBV5-1 . TGCGCCAGCAGCTCCTCCTCGGGTGGCACTGAAGCTTTCTTT CASSSSSGGTEAFF
. TRBJ1-3 TRBV7-9 . TGTGCCAGCAGCTTTTCTCACAGCTACTCTGGAAACACCATATATTTT CASSFSHSYSGNTIYF
. TRBJ1-2 TRBV30 once TGTGCCTGGAGTGTAGAACTCGGGGGAAGTGGCTATGGCTACACCTTC CAWSVELGGSGYGYTF
TRBD2 TRBJ2-7 TRBV10-3 . TGTGCCATCAGTGACCGACCAACGGGACTAGCGGGAAAAGCCCCCCTCCGGAGGGAGCAGTACTTC CAISDRPTGLAGKAPLRREQYF
. TRBJ2-3 TRBV21-1 . TGTGCCAGCAGCAACAGGGCGAGCACAGATACGCAGTATTTT CASSNRASTDTQYF
TRBD1 TRBJ1-1 TRBV7-9 . TGTGCCAGCAGCTTGGACAGGGGGCTTAAGGCTGAAGCTTTCTTT CASSLDRGLKAEAFF
TRBD1 TRBJ1-2 TRBV7-3 . TGTGCCAGCAGCCGGGGACAGGCCTATGGCTACACCTTC CASSRGQAYGYTF
. TRBJ2-6 TRBV19 . TGTGCCAGTAGTAAGCTACTCCTGGGGGCCAACGTCCTGACTTTC CASSKLLLGANVLTF
. TRBJ1-2 TRBV18 . TGTGCCAGCTCACCGCCCGGGACACCTAACTATGGCTACACCTTC CASSPPGTPNYGYTF
. TRBJ2-1 TRBV21-1 . TGTGCCAGCAGCAAAGGCAGGACTAGCGGGAGTATGTTCTTC CASSKGRTSGSMFF
. TRBJ1-1 TRBV15 . TGTGCCACCAGCAGAGATCCAGGGGTGAACACTGAAGCTTTCTTT CATSRDPGVNTEAFF
. TRBJ1-1 TRBV11-2 . TGTGCCAGCAGCTTAAATTCACAGGTGGCCACTGAAGCTTTCTTT CASSLNSQVATEAFF
TRBD2 TRBJ2-1 TRBV4-3 . TGCGCCAGCAGCCAAGATGGGGTAGCGGGAGGTAGTGAGCAGTTCTTC CASSQDGVAGGSEQFF
. TRBJ2-1 TRBV19 . TGTGCCAGTAGTATAGCGAGCTCCTACAATGAGCAGTTCTTC CASSIASSYNEQFF
TRBD1 TRBJ1-3 TRBV28 . TGTGCCAGCAGTCCTCAGACAGGGTCTGGAAACACCATATATTTT CASSPQTGSGNTIYF
TRBD1 TRBJ1-1 TRBV28 few TGTGCCAGCAGTTTCGGGACAGGGGGATTCGCTGAAGCTTTCTTT CASSFGTGGFAEAFF
TRBD2 TRBJ2-3 TRBV30 . TGTGCCTGGAGTCGAATCTTAGCGGGGGGGCGAGATACGCAGTATTTT CAWSRILAGGRDTQYF
. TRBJ1-2 TRBV2 . TGTGCCAGCAGTGATCCCGATGGCTACACCTTC CASSDPDGYTF
TRBD1 TRBJ2-7 TRBV6-2/TRBV6-3 . TGTGCCAGCAGCAAAGACAGGGGAAGAGTCCACGAGCAGTACTTC CASSKDRGRVHEQYF
. TRBJ1-2 TRBV5-5 . TGTGCCAGCAGCCTTTCTGGCGGCTATGGCTACACCTTC CASSLSGGYGYTF
. TRBJ1-1 TRBV7-9 . TGTGCCAGCAGCTTAGACAGACAGGCAAGGGCTTTCTTT CASSLDRQARAFF
TRBD2 TRBJ2-3 TRBV6-6 once TGTGCCAGCAGTCCGACTAGCGGGAGTCGACCTAGCACAGATACGCAGTATTTT CASSPTSGSRPSTDTQYF
. TRBJ1-3 TRBV5-1 . TGCGCCAGCAGCTTCCAGGGCTCCGGAGACACCATATATTTT CASSFQGSGDTIYF
. TRBJ2-5 TRBV10-3 . TGTGCCATCAGTGAGTCGTTCAGACAAGAGACCCAGTACTTC CAISESFRQETQYF
TRBD2 TRBJ2-7 TRBV24-1 few TGTGCCACCAGTGACGGATCACGGAGCGGGACCTACGAGCAGTACTTC CATSDGSRSGTYEQYF
TRBD1 TRBJ2-1 TRBV24-1 . TGTGCCACCAGTGCCCAGCAACAGGGGACGGTGGGTAATGAGCAGTTCTTC CATSAQQQGTVGNEQFF
. TRBJ1-3 TRBV5-1 few TGCGCCAGCAGCTTGGCCACCAGGGCCGGAGGAAACACCATATATTTT CASSLATRAGGNTIYF
. TRBJ1-1 TRBV6-5 . TGTGCCAGCAGTCCTCCGACAGAGTACAACACTGAAGCTTTCTTT CASSPPTEYNTEAFF
. TRBJ2-3 TRBV28 once TGTGCCAGCAGTCCGCCCCGCCCTATGAGTATGGCAGATACGCAGTATTTT CASSPPRPMSMADTQYF
. TRBJ1-1 TRBV19 . TGTGCCAGTAGTGTGTCAGGGGTTATGACTGAAGCTTTCTTT CASSVSGVMTEAFF
. TRBJ2-3 TRBV5-8 . TGTGCCAGCAGCTTATCAGGGAGGCGCGCAGATACGCAGTATTTT CASSLSGRRADTQYF
. TRBJ1-2 TRBV25-1 . TGTGCCAGCAGTAACCCGGCGGCCTTTGGGTATGGCTACACCTTC CASSNPAAFGYGYTF
. TRBJ2-7 TRBV7-2 . TGTGCCAGCAGCTTAGGGGCGGGGTCTTCCTACGAGCAGTACTTC CASSLGAGSSYEQYF
TRBD1 TRBJ1-2 TRBV6-5 . TGTGCCAGCAGGGGGGGACAGAATTTAGGCTACACCTTC CASRGGQNLGYTF
TRBD2 TRBJ2-5 TRBV28 . TGTGCCAGCAGTTTCAGCGGGGGGGTGGAGACCCAGTACTTC CASSFSGGVETQYF
. TRBJ1-2 TRBV3-1/TRBV3-2 few TGTGCCAGCAGCCAAGATAGCGCAGATGGCTACACCTTC CASSQDSADGYTF
TRBD1 TRBJ1-5 TRBV7-2 . TGTGCCAGCAGCTCGAGACAGGGAAAGGATAGCAATCAGCCCCAGCATTTT CASSSRQGKDSNQPQHF
. TRBJ2-5 TRBV2 . TGTGCCAGCAGCCTACAGGGACGGCAAGAGACCCAGTACTTC CASSLQGRQETQYF
. TRBJ2-2 TRBV5-4 . TGTGCCAGCAGCTTTGCGGGACGGAACACCGGGGAGCTGTTTTTT CASSFAGRNTGELFF
TRBD2 TRBJ2-1 TRBV2 . TGTGCCAGCAGGCGCGGACTAGCGGTTTATAATGAGCAGTTCTTC CASRRGLAVYNEQFF
. TRBJ1-1 TRBV12-3/TRBV12-4 . TGTGCCAGCAGTTACGAGGGTAGCACTGAAGCTTTCTTT CASSYEGSTEAFF
. TRBJ2-7 TRBV6-2/TRBV6-3 once TGTGCCAGCAGTCTCCGGGGGACCGCCTACGAGCAGTACTTC CASSLRGTAYEQYF
TRBD1 TRBJ1-2 TRBV30 . TGTGCCTCGTTCGACAGGGGGAACTATGGCTACACCTTC CASFDRGNYGYTF
. TRBJ2-7 TRBV12-3/TRBV12-4 . TGTGCCAGCAGTTTTCTGGGCGTCCAGGACTTC CASSFLGVQDF
TRBD1 TRBJ1-2 TRBV7-9 . TGTGCCAGCAGAATGGGGACAGACTATGGCTACACCTTC CASRMGTDYGYTF
TRBD1 TRBJ1-6 TRBV7-2 few TGTGCCAGCAGCTTCTTGTACAGGGGGCAATCACCCCTCCACTTT CASSFLYRGQSPLHF
. TRBJ2-3 TRBV28 . TGTGCCAGCTGCCTACTAGAGCCGAGCACAGATACGCAGTATTTT CASCLLEPSTDTQYF
TRBD1 TRBJ1-1 TRBV3-1/TRBV3-2 . TGTGCCAGCAGCCCAACCCGGGACAGGGGGACTGAAGCTTTCTTT CASSPTRDRGTEAFF
. TRBJ2-5 TRBV4-3 . TGCGCCAGCAGCCAAGTTTATGGGGGAGGAGAGACCCAGTACTTC CASSQVYGGGETQYF
. TRBJ1-1 TRBV18 . TGTGCCAGCTCACCAGAACACCGATCAGTGAACACTGAAGCTTTCTTT CASSPEHRSVNTEAFF
TRBD1 TRBJ2-5 TRBV5-6 . TGTGCCAGCAGCTGGACAGGGGAAGAGACCCAGTACTTC CASSWTGEETQYF
TRBD1 TRBJ1-1 TRBV2 . TGTGCCAGCAGCCAACCGGGACAGGGAAGGGACACTGAAGCTTTCTTT CASSQPGQGRDTEAFF
. TRBJ1-4 TRBV10-3 once TGTGCCATCAGTGAGGGAGGGGATGGGGAAAAACTGTTTTTT CAISEGGDGEKLFF
. TRBJ1-3 TRBV28 . TGTGCCAGCAGCCCCCCGGGAGTCCACTCTGGAAACACCATATATTTT CASSPPGVHSGNTIYF
. TRBJ2-1 TRBV15 . TGTGCCACCAGCACAGGGGAGTCGTTTCTCAATGAGCAGTTCTTC CATSTGESFLNEQFF